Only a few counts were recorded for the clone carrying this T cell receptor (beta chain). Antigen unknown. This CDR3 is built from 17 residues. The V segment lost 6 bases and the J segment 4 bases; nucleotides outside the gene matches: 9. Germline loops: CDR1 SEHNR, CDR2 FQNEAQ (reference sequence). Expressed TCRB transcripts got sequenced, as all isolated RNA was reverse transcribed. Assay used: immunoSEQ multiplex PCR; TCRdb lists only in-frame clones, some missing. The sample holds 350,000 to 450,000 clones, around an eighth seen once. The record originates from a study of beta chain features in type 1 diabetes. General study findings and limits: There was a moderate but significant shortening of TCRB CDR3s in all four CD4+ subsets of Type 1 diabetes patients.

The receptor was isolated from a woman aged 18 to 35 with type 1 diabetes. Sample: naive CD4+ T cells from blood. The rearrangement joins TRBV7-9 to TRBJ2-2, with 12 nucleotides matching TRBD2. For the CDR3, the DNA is TGTGCCAGCAGGCCCGAGACTAGCGGGGGATCCACCGGGGAGCTGTTTTTT. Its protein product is CASRPETSGGSTGELFF.